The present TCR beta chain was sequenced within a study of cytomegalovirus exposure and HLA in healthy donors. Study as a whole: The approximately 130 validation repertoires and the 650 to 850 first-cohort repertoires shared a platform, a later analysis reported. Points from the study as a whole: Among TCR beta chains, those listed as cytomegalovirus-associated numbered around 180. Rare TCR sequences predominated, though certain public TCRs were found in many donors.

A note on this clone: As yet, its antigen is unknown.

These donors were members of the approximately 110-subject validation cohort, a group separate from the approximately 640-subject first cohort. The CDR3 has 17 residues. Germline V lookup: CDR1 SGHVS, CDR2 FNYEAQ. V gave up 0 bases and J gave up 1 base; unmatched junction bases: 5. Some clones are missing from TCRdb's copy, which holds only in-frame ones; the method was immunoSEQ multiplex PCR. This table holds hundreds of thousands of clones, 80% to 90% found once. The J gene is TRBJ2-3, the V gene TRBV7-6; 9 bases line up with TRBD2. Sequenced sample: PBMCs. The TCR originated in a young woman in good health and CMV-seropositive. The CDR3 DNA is TGTGCCAGCAGCTTAGCCTTGCCTAGCGGGGGCACAGATACGCAGTATTTT. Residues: CASSLALPSGGTDTQYF.